These 26 T cell receptor beta chains were all obtained from the same sample, sequenced in a study of cytomegalovirus exposure and HLA in healthy donors. The study ran its PCR with 60 Vbeta and 13 Jbeta primers. Here immunoSEQ multiplex PCR was the method, and the copy in TCRdb shows in-frame clones only, minus some. The repertoire consists of over 150,000 clones, with roughly 80% occurring once and the leading ten covering less than 2.5%. The sequencing input was PBMCs. Receptor source: a male donor in good health and CMV-seronegative.

The chain is built from TRBV6-4 and TRBJ1-6; D possibly corresponds to TRBD1 (6 bases). The CDR3 runs 14 residues. V lost 5 bases and J lost 7, with 12 bases in between. In germline, CDR1 is MRHNA, CDR2 SNTAGT. The chain's CDR3 is CASSWDTANSPLHF. CDR3 nucleotide sequence: TGTGCCAGCAGTTGGGACACCGCCAATTCACCCCTCCACTTT.

This chain joins TRBV7-9 and TRBJ1-4; 7 bases are shared with TRBD1. Germline lookup yields CDR1 SEHNR and CDR2 FQNEAQ (reference sequence). V lost 5 bases and J lost 3; bases outside the gene matches: 6. CDR3 length: 15 amino acids. CDR3 region: CASSPSGTANEKLFF. In DNA, the CDR3 is TGTGCCAGCAGCCCCTCGGGGACAGCTAATGAAAAACTGTTTTTT.

The V call is TRBV19, the J call TRBJ2-7; D is ambiguous. V shed 3 bases and J shed 0 bases, with 9 bases lying between them. Germline assignment: CDR1 LNHDA and CDR2 SQIVND (reference sequence). CDR3 length: 14 amino acids. CDR3 in amino acids: CASSMSVRSYEQYF. The CDR3 DNA is TGTGCCAGTAGTATGTCGGTACGCTCCTACGAGCAGTACTTC.

The V and J genes are TRBV2 and TRBJ2-2, with TRBD1 as a possible D gene (6 bases). Germline V CDR1 and CDR2: SNHLY, FYNNEI. V shed 2 bases and J shed 4 bases, with 11 bases lying between them. The CDR3 loop spans 15 amino acids. The CDR3 sequence is CASSETGSRTGELFF. The DNA of the CDR3 is TGTGCCAGCAGTGAAACAGGGTCTCGCACCGGGGAGCTGTTTTTT.

V usage is TRBV5-8 and J usage is TRBJ1-5, with 7 bases that match TRBD1. V shed 0 bases and J 1 base; nucleotides not matched to a gene: 1. This CDR3 contains 15 residues. CDR1 is SGHTS, CDR2 YDEGEE, per germline. In nucleotides, the CDR3 is TGTGCCAGCAGCTTGGTGGACAGGAGCAATCAGCCCCAGCATTTT. Protein: CASSLVDRSNQPQHF.

The chain has TRBV6-1 and TRBJ1-5; TRBD1 matches 10 bases. With V trimmed by 4 bases and J by 2 bases, 14 bases remained unmatched. CDR1 and CDR2 (germline): MNHNS, SASEGT. CDR3 length: 19 residues. The CDR3 spells CASSGWTGGYSFGNQPQHF. The CDR3 DNA reads as TGTGCCAGCAGTGGCTGGACAGGGGGGTATAGCTTTGGCAATCAGCCCCAGCATTTT.

As DNA, the CDR3 is TGCGCCAGCAGCCCGGACAGAAATAACTACGAGCAGTACTTC. This codes for CASSPDRNNYEQYF. This rearrangement joins TRBV5-1 to TRBJ2-7, with D maybe TRBD1 (6 bases). Trimming pared 4 bases from V and 3 bases from J, leaving 14 bases between. CDR3 length: 14 amino acids. Germline V gene data show CDR1 as SGHRS and CDR2 as YFSETQ.

The chain links TRBV7-6 to TRBJ1-4; TRBD1 matches at 7 bases. Trimming at V came to 5 bases and at J to 8 bases, leaving 2 bases not matched to a gene. CDR1 is SGHVS and CDR2 is FNYEAQ in the germline V gene. CDR3 length: 12 residues. The CDR3 nucleotides read TGTGCCAGCAGCGTCAGGGGGGAAAAACTGTTTTTT. As protein: CASSVRGEKLFF.

The chain uses TRBV9 and TRBJ2-1, with D perhaps matching TRBD2 (6 bases). CDR3 size: 16 residues. Looked up from germline, CDR1 is SGDLS and CDR2 is YYNGEE. Trimming removed 0 bases at V and 7 bases at J, with 17 bases between. This chain's CDR3 is CASSVGNWGVGNEQFF. The CDR3, as DNA: TGTGCCAGCAGCGTAGGGAACTGGGGGGTGGGTAATGAGCAGTTCTTC.

The rearrangement uses TRBV5-1 and TRBJ2-7; no firm D call. The germline gives CDR1 SGHRS, CDR2 YFSETQ. There are 14 residues in the CDR3. Deletions cut 0 bases from V and 2 bases from J, with 9 bases between. The CDR3 DNA reads as TGCGCCAGCAGCTTGGATAATATTCCCTACGAGCAGTACTTC. It specifies CASSLDNIPYEQYF.

The chain recombines TRBV10-3 with TRBJ2-2; TRBD1 agrees at 8 bases. V shed 8 bases and J 0 bases; nucleotides not matched to a gene: 11. Germline-derived CDR1 and CDR2 are ENHRY and SYGVKD. CDR3 length: 17 residues. As DNA, the CDR3 is TGTGCCATCTCGCTCGACAGGGGACTCTCGAACACCGGGGAGCTGTTTTTT. Its protein is CAISLDRGLSNTGELFF.

The J gene is TRBJ2-2, the V gene TRBV7-8; 8 positions match TRBD1. V trimming: 6 bases; J trimming: 3 bases; junction bases outside the gene matches: 9. Germline CDR1 is SGHVS and CDR2 is FQNEAQ. The CDR3 contains 16 residues. The CDR3 protein is CASSSDRAFHTGELFF. Here the CDR3 DNA reads TGTGCCAGCAGTTCGGACAGGGCGTTTCACACCGGGGAGCTGTTTTTT.

The chain has TRBV7-9 and TRBJ1-4, with D perhaps matching TRBD1 (5 bases). From germline, CDR1 is SEHNR and CDR2 FQNEAQ (reference sequence). This CDR3 region has 15 residues. Trimming pared 5 bases from V and 7 bases from J, leaving 17 bases between. This CDR3 reads CASSADSQASEKLFF. The CDR3 DNA sequence: TGTGCCAGCAGCGCCGACAGTCAGGCTAGTGAAAAACTGTTTTTT.

In nucleotides, the CDR3 is TGTGCCAGCTCACCAAGGGACACTAAATACGAGCAGTACTTC. This translates into CASSPRDTKYEQYF. The chain carries TRBV18 and TRBJ2-7; a weak D match, TRBD1 (6 bases). The CDR3 is 14 amino acids. Germline-derived CDR1 and CDR2 are KGHSH and LQKENI. V lost 2 bases, J lost 4 bases, and 12 bases lay in between.

V is TRBV9 and J is TRBJ1-1, with 7 bases aligning to TRBD1. The CDR3 is 16 amino acids. V dropped 2 bases and J dropped 0; count of bases not matched to a gene: 7. Germline CDR1 SGDLS, CDR2 YYNGEE. In DNA form, the CDR3 reads TGTGCCAGCAGCGTGGGTGTGGGACAGTTGAACACTGAAGCTTTCTTT. Translation: CASSVGVGQLNTEAFF.

This chain links TRBV6-1 with TRBJ2-7; D is perhaps TRBD2 (7 bases). The V end lost 6 bases, the J end lost 3 bases, and 18 bases lay between the germline ends. Germline V CDR1 and CDR2: MNHNS, SASEGT. This CDR3 has 15 amino acids. The CDR3 reads CASRPLEGGNYEQYF. The CDR3 DNA reads as TGTGCCAGCAGACCTTTGGAGGGGGGGAACTACGAGCAGTACTTC.

This chain connects TRBV4-1 to TRBJ2-3; TRBD2 matches at 13 bases. The trim removed 4 bases at V and 2 bases at J, leaving 6 bases unmatched. CDR1 is MGHRA and CDR2 is YSYEKL in the germline V gene. This CDR3 is 17 amino acids long. The CDR3 DNA is TGCGCCAGCAGCCCTCGACTAGCGGGGGGCGCCACAGATACGCAGTATTTT. Amino acids: CASSPRLAGGATDTQYF.

The rearrangement links TRBV10-2 to TRBJ2-1; TRBD1 agrees at 7 bases. CDR3 length: 16 residues. Germline CDR1 is WSHSY and CDR2 is SAAADI. V was pared by 7 bases and J by 0 bases, with 9 bases of the junction left unmatched. The CDR3 region is CASKGQLTSSYNEQFF. The CDR3 nucleotides are TGCGCCAGCAAGGGACAGTTAACGAGCTCCTACAATGAGCAGTTCTTC.

As for this clone: Compared with germline, one end of the junction differs, possibly owing to a read error. The V gene is TRBV30, the J gene TRBJ1-6; no clear D gene. This CDR3 region has 16 residues. CDR1 is GTSNPN, CDR2 SVGIG, per germline (reference sequence). The CDR3 here is CAWSVLDYSYNSPLHF. The DNA of the CDR3 is TGTGCCTGGAGTGTTCTGGACTACTCCTACAATTCACCCCTCCACTTT. Combining the CDR3 with reference TRBV30 and TRBJ1-6 gives the whole variable domain SQTIHQWPATLVQPVGSPLSLECTVEGTSNPNLYWYRQAAGRGLQLLFYSVGIGQISSEVPQNLSASRPQDRQFILSSKKLLLSDSGFYLCAWSVLDYSYNSPLHFGNGTRLTVT.

The gene calls are TRBV6-5 and TRBJ1-2; the D gene is possibly TRBD1 (5 bases). The V gene's germline CDR1 is MNHEY and CDR2 SVGAGI. The CDR3 covers 13 residues. V was clipped by 3 bases and J by 4 bases, with 9 bases between them. Here the CDR3 DNA reads TGTGCCAGCAGTTATGAGACAGCCTATGGCTACACCTTC. Encoded protein: CASSYETAYGYTF.

This chain connects TRBV28 to TRBJ1-2, with 7 bases matching TRBD1. The CDR3 runs 11 residues. Germline CDR1 reads MDHEN; CDR2 reads SYDVKM. J gave up 6 bases and V 6 bases, and 1 base lay outside the gene matches. The CDR3, as DNA: TGTGCCAGCAGAGACAGGGATGGCTACACCTTC. It is translated as CASRDRDGYTF.

This clone was observed a single time. This rearrangement joins TRBV29-1 to TRBJ1-2, with TRBD1 identical over 10 bases. V trimming: 7 bases; J trimming: 3 bases; junction bases outside the gene matches: 11. The V gene's germline CDR1 is SQVTM and CDR2 ANQGSEA. This CDR3 has 15 amino acids. In DNA, the CDR3 is TGCAGCGCTGGGACGACAGGGGGCCTCTACTATGGCTACACCTTC. It is translated as CSAGTTGGLYYGYTF.

Only one count was recorded for this clone. The genes are TRBV5-1 and TRBJ2-7; TRBD1 matches at 7 bases. This CDR3 spans 15 amino acids. The germline CDR1 and CDR2 sequences are SGHRS and YFSETQ. Trimming removed 0 bases from V and 0 bases from J; junction bases left unmatched: 3. The CDR3 here is CASSLEGANSYEQYF. CDR3 nucleotides: TGCGCCAGCAGCTTGGAGGGGGCGAACTCCTACGAGCAGTACTTC. Combining the CDR3 with reference TRBV5-1 and TRBJ2-7 gives the whole variable domain KAGVTQTPRYLIKTRGQQVTLSCSPISGHRSVSWYQQTPGQGLQFLFEYFSETQRNKGNFPGRFSGRQFSNSRSEMNVSTLELGDSALYLCASSLEGANSYEQYFGPGTRLTVT.

In this sample, this clone turned up once. This sequence joins TRBV14 and TRBJ2-7; no clear D gene. CDR1 and CDR2 (germline): SGHDN, FVKESK. V lost 3 bases to trimming and J lost 1 base, with 16 bases between them. The CDR3 loop spans 16 amino acids. CDR3 in DNA: TGTGCCAGCAGCCATCTAACCGTTTCGAGATCCTACGAGCAGTACTTC. It is translated as CASSHLTVSRSYEQYF.

Only one count was recorded for this clone. This chain links TRBV10-3 with TRBJ1-1; TRBD1 agrees at 8 bases. CDR1 and CDR2 (germline): ENHRY, SYGVKD. V lost 5 bases and J lost 4; bases outside the gene matches: 9. This CDR3 comprises 15 residues. The DNA of the CDR3 is TGTGCCATCAGTAAAAAACAGGGGGACGGCACTGAAGCTTTCTTT. Its protein product is CAISKKQGDGTEAFF.

The V and J genes are TRBV7-2 and TRBJ1-2; tentative D call: TRBD1 (5 bases). V was shortened by 5 bases and J by 6 bases, with 13 bases between the two germline ends. There are 13 residues in the CDR3. Per germline, CDR1 SGHTA and CDR2 FQGNSA. The CDR3 region has the DNA TGTGCCAGCAGCCGTCGGGCGGGGGATGGCTACACCTTC. Residues: CASSRRAGDGYTF.